This record concerns one T cell receptor beta chain sequence. Its antigen is still unknown. This record belongs to a study of graft-versus-host responses after intestinal transplantation. Study information: The transplants performed in recipients were multivisceral, liver-intestinal, or isolated intestinal.

V lost 0 bases and J 6 bases, leaving 16 bases between the germline ends. In germline, CDR1 is SGHVS, CDR2 FQNEAQ. This CDR3 has 16 residues. Measured with immunoSEQ multiplex PCR; TCRdb has only the in-frame clones, and not every one. This table has 70,000 to 80,000 clones, less than 95% appearing once. Findings of the study overall: GvH clones were identified in recipient marrow, with some first appearing in ileum or blood. Peak circulating GvH clone levels tracked with early post-transplant HvG declines.

This rearrangement joins TRBV7-8 to TRBJ2-3, with D possibly matching TRBD2 (7 bases). This TCR derives from a human donor who received an intestinal transplant. Sequences were derived from unstimulated CD8+ T cells sorted from spleen or lymph node cells, sampled before intestinal transplant. The CDR3 here is CASSLAPGGPDDTQYF. The CDR3 bases are TGTGCCAGCAGCTTAGCCCCGGGGGGCCCCGATGATACGCAGTATTTT.